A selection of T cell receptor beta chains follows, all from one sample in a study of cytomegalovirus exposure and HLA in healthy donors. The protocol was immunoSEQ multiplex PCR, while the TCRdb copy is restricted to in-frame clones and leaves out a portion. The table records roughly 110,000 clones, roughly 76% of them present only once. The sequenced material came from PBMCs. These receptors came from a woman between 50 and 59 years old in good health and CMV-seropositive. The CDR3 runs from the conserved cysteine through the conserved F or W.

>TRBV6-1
CASTFGEVNTEAFF
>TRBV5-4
CASSLSAGGYNEQFF
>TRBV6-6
CASSYRDRGYQPQHF
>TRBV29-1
CSIPTSDRVDEAFF
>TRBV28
CASSSWTSGGVGQFF
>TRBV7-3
CASSPWGADTQYF
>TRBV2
CASSEGSGGVETQYF
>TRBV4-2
CASSRTGYEQYF
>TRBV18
CATSARGNEQFF
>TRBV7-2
CASSFKPGLAVVSYEQYF
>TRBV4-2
CASSQATGENTEAFF
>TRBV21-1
CASSFWTGDNEQFF
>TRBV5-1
CASAKDSLTGYTF
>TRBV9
CASSTGTGINEKLFF
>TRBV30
CAWSGPTAPSGNTIYF
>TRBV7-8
CASSLGTGYNEQFF
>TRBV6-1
CASTPTFTGVTEAFF
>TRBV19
CASTVRQGRAGELFF
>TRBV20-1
CSARDRQQFF
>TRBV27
CASSLAGGLGGYTF
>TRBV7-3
CASSPSLGSSGANVLTF
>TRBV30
CAWARQPWAGELFF
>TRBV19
CASSIADTEGYTF
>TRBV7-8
CASSLVALAGMVGEQFF
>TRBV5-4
CASSGRGSEETQYF
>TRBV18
CASSSDRVDEKLFF
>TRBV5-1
CASSWGQGTDTQYF
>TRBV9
CASSRPGGLGEQFF
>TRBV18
CASSLSGNSPLHF
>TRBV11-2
CASSLQGATNEKLFF
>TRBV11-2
CASRPGGNYGYTF
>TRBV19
CASSMSGGSYNEQFF
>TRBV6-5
CASSYSGQGGSDTQYF
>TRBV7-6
CASSFMHGENSPLHF
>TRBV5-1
CASSSTGAGYNEQFF
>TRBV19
CASSKVGRLLNTEAFF
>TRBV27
CASSLGGGFNQPQHF
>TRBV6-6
CASSYLQGDNSPLHF
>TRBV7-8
CASSLIHQNYNSPLHF
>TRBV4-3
CASSQPAGQGAPSEAFF
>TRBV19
CASSSGQPGANGYTF
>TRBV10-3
CAITTKGTGGGYGYTF
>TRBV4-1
CASSQVMTAYQPQHF
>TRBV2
CASSDLTGDSEQFF
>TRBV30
CAWKQGRNEKLFF
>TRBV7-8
CASSLAWYSLNEQFF
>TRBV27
CASRLTFQGNTIYF
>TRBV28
CASSSQGGGLAGLTDTQYF
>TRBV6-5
CASRFGQTDTQYF
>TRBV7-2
CASSLTGQGTEQYF
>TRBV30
CAWSLRDRENSGNTIYF
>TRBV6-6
CASPPGTGAVNQPQHF
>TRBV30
CAWSEDRGEQYF
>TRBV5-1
CASSLAGRAEYGYTF
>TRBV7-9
CASSRDFQETQYF
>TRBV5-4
CASSKGLDYNEQFF
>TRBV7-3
CASSPTTGLSKSNTEAFF